This entry lists 21 T cell receptor beta chains sequenced from one sample in a study of naive and memory T cell subsets. Four PCR rounds used nested alpha and beta constant region primers plus the SP2 primer. From the 5' RACE reads, TCRdb called clonotypes with MiXCR, one entry per CDR3 protein. The sample consists of some 60,000 distinct CDR3 sequences, more than 6.5% of them appearing once. TCR cDNA received a 3' ligated oligonucleotide that carried a UMI. The receptors derive from a female donor in good health.

This clonotype was seen repeatedly, ten times or more. The gene calls are TRBV9 and TRBJ2-3; TRBD2 agrees at 8 bases. V gave up 4 bases and J gave up 2 bases; unmatched junction bases: 6. The CDR3 loop spans 15 amino acids. CDR1 and CDR2 from the germline V gene are SGDLS and YYNGEE. The CDR3 loop reads CASSLGLAHTDTQYF. As DNA, the CDR3 is TGTGCCAGCAGCCTTGGACTAGCACACACAGATACGCAGTATTTT. The full variable domain, its missing parts supplied by reference TRBV9 and TRBJ2-3, is DSGVTQTPKHLITATGQRVTLRCSPRSGDLSVYWYQQSLDQGLQFLIQYYNGEERAKGNILERFSAQQFPDLHSELNLSSLELGDSALYFCASSLGLAHTDTQYFGPGTRLTVL.

This clonotype was seen repeatedly, ten times or more. The gene calls are TRBV19 and TRBJ2-7; D unresolved. The V gene lost 2 bases and the J gene lost 3 bases, with 11 bases spanning the gap. Germline lookup yields CDR1 LNHDA and CDR2 SQIVND (reference sequence). The CDR3 totals 14 residues. The CDR3 protein is CASSISSGVYEQYF. CDR3 in DNA: TGTGCCAGTAGTATATCCTCAGGAGTCTACGAGCAGTACTTC.

This chain connects TRBV24-1 to TRBJ1-1; no clear D gene. Per the germline V gene, CDR1 is KGHDR and CDR2 is SFDVKD. The CDR3 loop spans 12 amino acids. V was clipped by 3 bases and J by 5 bases, with 6 bases between them. The chain's CDR3 is CATSDVGTEAFF. The CDR3 DNA follows: TGTGCCACCAGTGATGTGGGTACTGAAGCTTTCTTT.

This clonotype was recorded at least ten times. This rearrangement joins TRBV29-1 to TRBJ1-2, with 9 bases aligning to TRBD1. The CDR3 covers 15 residues. Germline CDR1 is SQVTM and CDR2 is ANQGSEA. V lost 6 bases and J lost 2; bases outside the gene matches: 10. The CDR3 DNA follows: TGCAGCGTCGAGTTTGGACAGGGGCAAAACTATGGCTACACCTTC. This gives the protein CSVEFGQGQNYGYTF.

This clonotype was detected ten times or more. This CDR3 is CASSLFFRADSRYGYTF. The CDR3 coding sequence is TGTGCCAGCAGTTTATTTTTTCGGGCAGACTCTAGATATGGCTACACCTTC. V and J are TRBV28 and TRBJ1-2; D is unresolved. There are 17 residues in the CDR3. Germline loops: CDR1 MDHEN, CDR2 SYDVKM. Trimming left V 1 base short and J 5 bases short, with 20 bases between.

This clonotype has only a few counts. Written as DNA, the CDR3 is TGCAGTGCTGTGGGACTAGCGGGCTCCTACAATGAGCAGTTCTTC. Its translation is CSAVGLAGSYNEQFF. The rearrangement uses TRBV20-1 and TRBJ2-1; the match to TRBD2 covers 12 bases. With 5 bases clipped from V and 0 bases from J, the junction kept 2 bases outside the gene matches. This CDR3 spans 15 amino acids. The V gene's germline CDR1 is DFQATT and CDR2 SNEGSKA (reference sequence).

This clonotype has more than one count but fewer than ten. The V and J genes are TRBV5-1 and TRBJ1-2; D call uncertain. CDR1 is SGHRS and CDR2 is YFSETQ in the germline V gene. V was cut by 4 bases and J by 2 bases, with 12 bases left in between. The length of the CDR3 is 14 residues. The CDR3 sequence: CASSPGERNYGYTF. CDR3 nucleotide sequence: TGCGCCAGCAGCCCTGGGGAGAGGAACTATGGCTACACCTTC.

This clonotype was picked up a small number of times. V and J are TRBV20-1 and TRBJ2-7; D may be TRBD2 (6 bases). With 0 bases removed from V and 6 bases from J, the gap between germline ends came to 18 bases. The CDR3 sequence is 15 residues long. CDR1 and CDR2 from the germline V gene are DFQATT and SNEGSKA (reference sequence). In DNA, the CDR3 is TGCAGTGCTAGAGATCAGATCCTACTGGGGGGCGAGCAGTACTTC. Its translation: CSARDQILLGGEQYF.

V is TRBV5-1 and J is TRBJ1-4; 8 nucleotides align to TRBD1. From germline, CDR1 is SGHRS and CDR2 YFSETQ. The CDR3 length is 15 residues. The trim removed 4 bases at V and 7 bases at J, leaving 9 bases unmatched. CDR3 sequence (DNA): TGCGCCAGCAGCATCGGACAGGGAGTGAGTGAAAAACTGTTTTTT. Translated, it gives CASSIGQGVSEKLFF.

This chain uses TRBV6-5 with TRBJ1-2; D not certain. V lost 0 bases and J 1 base, leaving 15 bases between the germline ends. This CDR3 comprises 17 residues. The V gene's germline CDR1 is MNHEY and CDR2 SVGAGI. The CDR3 spells CASSYSNARELNYGYTF. In nucleotides, the CDR3 is TGTGCCAGCAGTTACTCGAACGCTAGGGAACTTAACTATGGCTACACCTTC.

This clonotype has only a few counts. The chain carries TRBV25-1 and TRBJ2-7; 8 bases match TRBD1. The CDR3 is made up of 14 amino acids. The junction had 7 bases not matched to a gene; V was cut back by 4 bases and J by 5 bases. CDR1 and CDR2 (germline): MGHDK, SYGVNS. CDR3 protein: CASSGRDRQHEQYF. CDR3 DNA: TGTGCCAGCAGTGGCCGGGACAGGCAACACGAGCAGTACTTC.

The V and J genes are TRBV9 and TRBJ2-2, with D possibly being TRBD1 or TRBD2 (5 bases each). Germline V gives CDR1 SGDLS, CDR2 YYNGEE. V lost 4 bases to trimming and J lost 5 bases, with 27 bases between them. The CDR3 has 19 residues. This chain's CDR3 is CASSSNRRDPIIATGELFF. CDR3 coding DNA: TGTGCCAGCAGCTCTAATCGCCGGGACCCCATAATTGCGACCGGGGAGCTGTTTTTT.

The chain uses TRBV6-2 or TRBV6-3 and TRBJ2-1; unclear D gene. V lost 6 bases, J lost 4 bases, and 7 bases lay in between. Germline lookup yields CDR1 MNHEY and CDR2 SVGEGT. This CDR3 region has 12 residues. The CDR3 spells CASSFSYNEQFF. DNA of the CDR3: TGTGCCAGCAGCTTCTCGTACAATGAGCAGTTCTTC.

This rearrangement joins TRBV4-1 to TRBJ2-4, with D maybe TRBD2 (6 bases). V lost 3 bases to trimming and J lost 6 bases, with 21 bases between them. Germline CDR1 reads MGHRA; CDR2 reads YSYEKL. This CDR3 has 17 residues. The CDR3 region is CASSHQPGTGTTNIQYF. The CDR3 region has the DNA TGCGCCAGCAGCCATCAACCCGGGACTGGAACAACAAACATTCAGTACTTC.

The chain couples TRBV28 to TRBJ1-5; 9 bases map to TRBD1. V lost 3 bases, J lost 7 bases, and 16 bases stayed unmatched. The V gene's germline CDR1 is MDHEN and CDR2 SYDVKM. The CDR3 has 18 residues. CDR3 protein: CASSFGWTGARVSQPQHF. Written as DNA, the CDR3 is TGTGCCAGCAGTTTCGGTTGGACAGGGGCGCGGGTTAGCCAGCCCCAGCATTTT. Full variable domain (outside the CDR3, taken from reference TRBV28 and TRBJ1-5): DVKVTQSSRYLVKRTGEKVFLECVQDMDHENMFWYRQDPGLGLRLIYFSYDVKMKEKGDIPEGYSVSREKKERFSLILESASTNQTSMYLCASSFGWTGARVSQPQHFGDGTRLSIL.

This chain joins TRBV12-3 or TRBV12-4 and TRBJ1-3; D is possibly TRBD1 (6 bases). The V and J ends lost 6 bases and 0 bases respectively, with 12 bases between them. The CDR3 runs to 15 residues. The CDR3 DNA reads TGTGCCAGCAGCCCGGGACACCTCTCTGGAAACACCATATATTTT. Its translation: CASSPGHLSGNTIYF.

This clonotype was recorded a few times. The chain couples TRBV9 to TRBJ2-7; D perhaps matches TRBD1 (6 bases). The CDR3 loop spans 13 amino acids. Deletions cut 4 bases from V and 3 bases from J, with 11 bases between. Germline CDR1 reads SGDLS; CDR2 reads YYNGEE. CDR3: CASSPWDNYEQYF. The CDR3 DNA reads as TGTGCCAGCAGCCCGTGGGACAACTACGAGCAGTACTTC.

This rearrangement joins TRBV7-2 to TRBJ2-1; D is undetermined. The CDR3 totals 14 residues. Looked up from germline, CDR1 is SGHTA and CDR2 is FQGNSA. V lost 1 base and J 7 bases, leaving 11 bases between the germline ends. This chain's CDR3 is CASSLGVFENEQFF. DNA of the CDR3: TGTGCCAGCAGCTTAGGGGTCTTTGAGAATGAGCAGTTCTTC.

This clonotype has only a few counts. V gene TRBV20-1 combines with J gene TRBJ1-5; D remains unclear. Trimming took off 5 bases at V and 0 bases at J, with 14 bases between the two ends. CDR1 DFQATT and CDR2 SNEGSKA come from the germline V gene (reference sequence). This CDR3 spans 15 amino acids. CDR3 residues: CSAVLGRFSNQPQHF. DNA for the CDR3: TGCAGTGCTGTCCTTGGTAGGTTTAGCAATCAGCCCCAGCATTTT.

Many counts were recorded for this clonotype. This sequence joins TRBV6-5 and TRBJ1-2; no clear D gene. Looked up from germline, CDR1 is MNHEY and CDR2 is SVGAGI. The CDR3 sequence is 11 residues long. Between the trimmed V and J ends, which lost 7 bases and 3 bases, there was a span of 6 bases. CDR3 DNA: TGTGCCAGCATAGGAGACTATGGCTACACCTTC. Its protein is CASIGDYGYTF.

The rearrangement joins TRBV6-6 to TRBJ1-2; no reliable D call. The CDR3 spans 11 residues. Germline assignment: CDR1 MNHNY and CDR2 SVGAGI (reference sequence). Trimming took 6 bases from V and 4 from J, leaving 6 bases between them. The CDR3 DNA reads TGTGCCAGCAGCCCTCCCTATGGCTACACCTTC. The encoded protein is CASSPPYGYTF.